Given below is one T cell receptor (beta chain) in context. This clonotype was counted many times. It lacks a known antigen. Per-base qualities were not stored, and no clone one base away is much larger. These data are taken from a study of breast tumors, draining lymph nodes, adjacent tissues (dated by TCRdb to the mid-2010s). At the level of the whole study: Breast cancer patients provided tumor, adjacent nontumor tissue and axillary lymph nodes, and the study compared the TCR beta repertoires across these three sources. In human breast cancer, the study set out to assess how tumor, surrounding tissue and draining lymph node repertoires relate to one another and whether T cells might be exchanged between them. What the authors observed across the whole study: The conclusion that tumor T cells originate in lymph nodes was presented as consistent with a hypothesis rather than as directly demonstrated. Tumors showed preferential V and J gene usage, and their T-cell repertoire diversity fell below that of lymph nodes yet above that of nontumor tissue. Tumor and nontumor tissue repertoires were found to be significantly more similar in luminal-like than in basal-like breast cancer. A scenario in which most tumor T cells derive from the lymph node and then expand within tumor tissue was judged to be consistent with the data.

Sequencing was performed on an Illumina HiSeq 2000. TCR beta chain libraries were generated by multiplex PCR amplification. The amplified TCR beta chain products were analyzed by high-throughput sequencing. TCRdb reworked the public reads: Q25 trimming with fastp, MiXCR clone assembly, productive beta chains retained. All rows with the same CDR3 protein become a single entry with the most common DNA and genes. A total of fewer than 150,000 distinct CDR3 sequences appear in this sample, 21% of them only once. The ten largest clones take up 2.2% of the sample. The CDR3 contains 13 residues, cysteine and phenylalanine counted. The kept DNA is CDR3 alone, 39 bases in frame from the first base. Sequences MDHEN (CDR1) and SYDVKM (CDR2) are obtained from the germline V gene. V is shortened by 10 bases, J by 0 bases, and the region joining them spans 10 bases. The lymph node samples were taken from the axillary draining lymph nodes of breast cancer patients.

Sequenced input: axillary lymph node tissue. The V and J genes are TRBV28 and TRBJ2-1, with the D gene uncertain. The origin of this receptor is a female donor with breast cancer. Some clones in this sample may be carry-over from other donors' samples. The sequenced DNA: TGTGCCACCCAGTGGAGCTCCTACAATGAGCAGTTCTTC. This is translated as CATQWSSYNEQFF.